Listed here are 15 T cell receptor beta chains from one sample, sequenced in a study of Graves' ophthalmopathy and Graves' hyperthyroidism. From RNA, the CDR3 regions of TCR beta chains were amplified and sequenced. The workflow started with a first-round RT-PCR run with HTBI primers and then moved on to a second-round multiplex PCR. TCRdb redid the calling of the multiplex PCR reads with MiXCR, one entry per CDR3 protein. The data hold about 660,000 distinct CDR3 sequences, with 35% to 50% observed a single time. Source material: peripheral blood. Receptor source: an adult man with Graves' ophthalmopathy.

Turning to this clonotype: A much bigger clone sits one base away, suggesting this may be a read error. The rearrangement uses TRBV10-3 and TRBJ2-2, with D tentatively TRBD1 or TRBD2 (6 bases each). V lost 3 bases and J lost 4, with 15 bases in between. Germline V gene lookup returns CDR1 ENHRY and CDR2 SYGVKD. The CDR3 covers 16 residues. The CDR3 sequence is CAISEGSGAVTGELFF. DNA for the CDR3: TGTGCCATCAGTGAAGGTTCGGGGGCGGTCACCGGGGAGCTGTTTTTT.

In this sample, this clonotype turned up many times. V usage is TRBV12-3 or TRBV12-4 and J usage is TRBJ2-5; 7 bases are a match to TRBD1. Trimming cost V 2 bases and J 5 bases; bases outside gene matches: 17. The CDR3 is 18 residues long. CDR3 sequence reads: CASSLSYRLDREGETQYF. The CDR3, as DNA: TGTGCCAGCAGTTTATCGTATAGGCTAGACAGGGAAGGGGAGACCCAGTACTTC.

The chain is built from TRBV7-9 and TRBJ1-2; D remains ambiguous. The germline gives CDR1 SEHNR, CDR2 FQNEAQ (reference sequence). The CDR3 extends over 13 amino acids. The V end lost 5 bases, the J end lost 8 bases, and 15 bases lay between the germline ends. The CDR3 DNA reads TGTGCCAGCAGCGCAACCTCCGTCGCGGGCTACACCTTC. It encodes CASSATSVAGYTF.

This chain connects TRBV4-3 to TRBJ1-2; 8 bases line up with TRBD1. With 2 bases clipped from V and 4 bases from J, the junction kept 9 bases outside the gene matches. The germline V gene encodes CDR1 LGHNA and CDR2 YSLEER. The CDR3 spans 16 residues. CDR3 nucleotide sequence: TGCGCCAGCAGCCAACCGACAGGGGCGCCGGGCTATGGCTACACCTTC. As protein: CASSQPTGAPGYGYTF.

At least ten counts were recorded for this clonotype. The genes are TRBV19 and TRBJ1-4; 8 bases match TRBD1. Trimming cost V 8 bases and J 3 bases; bases outside gene matches: 5. The length of the CDR3 is 14 residues. Germline V gives CDR1 LNHDA, CDR2 SQIVND (reference sequence). CDR3 region: CASRGQGANEKLFF. CDR3 in DNA: TGTGCCAGTCGTGGACAGGGAGCTAATGAAAAACTGTTTTTT.

J is TRBJ2-7 and V is TRBV12-3 or TRBV12-4, with 8 bases matching TRBD1. The CDR3 is made up of 16 amino acids. The ends lost 8 bases at V and 3 bases at J; junction bases unmatched: 15. The CDR3 here is CASSPLTGGSFYEQYF. The CDR3, as DNA: TGTGCCAGCTCACCACTTACAGGGGGTTCCTTCTACGAGCAGTACTTC.

Regarding this clonotype: One end of the junction varies from germline; a read error may be responsible. The rearrangement uses TRBV7-3 and TRBJ1-5; D is uncertain. The CDR3 is 12 amino acids. CDR1 is SGHTA and CDR2 is FQGTGA in the germline V gene. The CDR3: CASSRSNQPKHF. In DNA, the CDR3 is TGTGCCAGCAGTAGGAGCAATCAGCCCAAGCATTTT.

This clonotype was seen many times. This chain links TRBV7-8 with TRBJ2-7, with TRBD1 matching 9 bases. Germline CDR1 is SGHVS and CDR2 is FQNEAQ. Losses at the gene ends were 5 bases for V and 1 base for J; bases not matched to a gene: 6. This CDR3 contains 15 residues. CDR3 in DNA: TGTGCCAGCAGCAGGAGGACAGGGGATTCCTACGAGCAGTACTTC. This encodes CASSRRTGDSYEQYF. Full variable domain (outside the CDR3, taken from reference TRBV7-8 and TRBJ2-7): GAGVSQSPRYKVAKRGQDVALRCDPISGHVSLFWYQQALGQGPEFLTYFQNEAQLDKSGLPSDRFFAERPEGSVSTLKIQRTQQEDSAVYLCASSRRTGDSYEQYFGPGTRLTVT.

The CDR3 bases are TGTGCCAGCAGCGTCGGACTAGCGGGAGTTGGAATTAGAGGGACCCAGTACTTC. Its protein product is CASSVGLAGVGIRGTQYF. J is TRBJ2-5 and V is TRBV9; 13 nucleotides agree with TRBD2. The germline V gene has CDR1 SGDLS and CDR2 YYNGEE. This CDR3 spans 18 amino acids. V trimming: 2 bases; J trimming: 7 bases; junction bases outside the gene matches: 14.

This clonotype was seen only once. This may arise from a read error, as a much more abundant clone is one base away. The chain links TRBV12-3 or TRBV12-4 to TRBJ2-7; 8 bases align to TRBD1. The CDR3 length is 15 residues. CDR3 in amino acids: CAISYSATGDYEQYF. The CDR3 DNA reads as TGTGCCATCAGTTACTCGGCGACAGGGGACTACGAGCAGTACTTC.

V usage is TRBV4-1 and J usage is TRBJ1-2; 10 nucleotides match TRBD1. Germline V gives CDR1 MGHRA, CDR2 YSYEKL. After removal of 4 bases from V and 4 bases from J, the junction contained 6 bases not matched to a gene. The CDR3 sequence is 15 residues long. CDR3 sequence: CASSPAGTGVYGYTF. CDR3 sequence (DNA): TGCGCCAGCAGCCCGGCCGGGACAGGGGTCTATGGCTACACCTTC.

The chain is built from TRBV7-6 and TRBJ1-1; no firm D call. The CDR3 spans 15 residues. Germline V gene lookup returns CDR1 SGHVS and CDR2 FNYEAQ. Trimming took off 4 bases at V and 0 bases at J, with 12 bases between the two ends. Written as DNA, the CDR3 is TGTGCCAGCAGCTCCCTAGCGGGGATGAACACTGAAGCTTTCTTT. It translates to CASSSLAGMNTEAFF.

At least ten counts were recorded for this clonotype. The chain has TRBV20-1 and TRBJ1-5; a weak D match, TRBD1 (5 bases). This CDR3 has 15 residues. Looked up from germline, CDR1 is DFQATT and CDR2 is SNEGSKA (reference sequence). Trimming left V 0 bases short and J 6 bases short, with 15 bases between. CDR3 nucleotides: TGCAGTGCTAGAGATGACCAGGGTCCGGCTCAGCCCCAGCATTTT. Translating gives CSARDDQGPAQPQHF.

The rearrangement joins TRBV4-1 to TRBJ1-4; D might be TRBD1 (5 bases). The CDR3 totals 14 residues. The germline CDR1 and CDR2 sequences are MGHRA and YSYEKL. V shed 4 bases and J shed 4 bases, with 10 bases lying between them. The CDR3 is CASSRGVINEKLFF. CDR3 coding DNA: TGCGCCAGCAGCCGGGGGGTAATTAATGAAAAACTGTTTTTT.

The genes are TRBV10-3 and TRBJ1-4; 9 positions match TRBD1. CDR1 and CDR2 from the germline V gene are ENHRY and SYGVKD. The ends lost 10 bases at V and 10 bases at J; junction bases unmatched: 10. The CDR3 totals 13 residues. The chain's CDR3 is CATRLQGARKLFF. DNA for the CDR3: TGTGCCACACGCCTACAGGGGGCAAGAAAACTGTTTTTT.